This T cell receptor beta chain was recorded in a study of cytomegalovirus exposure and HLA in healthy donors (dated by TCRdb to 2017 to 2019). For the wider study: According to a later analysis, the approximately 120 validation repertoires were produced on the same platform as the approximately 690 repertoires of the first cohort. The study aimed to test whether cataloging public T cell receptors could reveal signatures of past pathogen exposure. Along with the roughly 670-subject first cohort, a separate validation cohort of about 110 different subjects was used. The study combined high-throughput TCR immunosequencing, statistical association of individual TCRs with disease status, and machine learning to predict cytomegalovirus infection status. General study outcomes and caveats: Most TCR sequences were seen in very few donors, while some public TCRs were found in many individuals. A total of 164 TCR beta chains were listed by the study as associated with cytomegalovirus. Subsequent analysis determined that TCRs grouped into clusters in the first cohort also showed a tendency toward co-occurrence across the 120 validation repertoires, and approximately 94% of cluster scores exceeded 0. A later analysis lacked HLA typing for the validation cohort, so it scored co-occurrence in that cohort across all 130 or so repertoires. The classifier was reported to diagnose cytomegalovirus status with high specificity and sensitivity in both the original cohort and the validation cohort. The authors suggested that the approach could potentially be generalized to other disease states and immunological phenotypes. Three of the identified cytomegalovirus-associated TCR beta chains were confirmed in vitro to be specific for cytomegalovirus antigens.

Libraries were prepared through the immunoSEQ multiplex PCR assay. As for how the authors treated the data: To diagnose cytomegalovirus status from the catalog of TCR beta chain sequences, a statistical classification framework was built. TCRdb's version of the immuneACCESS table is confined to in-frame rearrangements and falls short of the full clone set. An unresolved V gene accounts for under half of the shortfall where checked; the remainder is of unknown origin. The V and J calls and clone size are taken from that table; D and trimming were inferred from the DNA. Within this sample are 150,000 or so clones, with 70% to 90% of them counted one time only. Roughly 2.1% of the sample is in the top ten clones. The donors belonged to the validation cohort of 120 subjects, which was separate from the 666-subject first cohort. The CDR3 holds 15 amino acids from the cysteine to the phenylalanine. The sequence is cut down to CDR3 DNA, 45 bases in frame from base 1. According to the germline V gene, CDR1 reads ENHRY and CDR2 reads SYGVKD. V is shortened by 3 bases, J by 3 bases, and the region joining them spans 15 bases.

As to this clone: No antigen is known for it. The record has no base qualities; no much larger clone is one base away.

The sequencing input was PBMCs. The chain links TRBV10-3 with TRBJ2-7; the D gene is perhaps TRBD1, from 6 matching bases. The TCR comes from a human donor in good health. This receptor has the CDR3 CAISDLRGLGYEQYF. The nucleotide sequence reads as follows: TGTGCCATCAGTGATTTGAGGGGGTTGGGCTACGAGCAGTACTTC.